This TCR beta chain emerged from a study of T cell changes during pregnancy in multiple sclerosis. Method: immunoSEQ multiplex PCR; TCRdb's copy keeps in-frame clones and lacks some. The sample has 57,000 or so clones; roughly 86% are singletons. The CDR3 covers 15 residues. After removal of 6 bases from V and 4 bases from J, the junction contained 9 bases not matched to a gene. CDR1 MDHEN and CDR2 SYDVKM come from the germline V gene. There are a few counts of this clone. V usage is TRBV28 and J usage is TRBJ1-5; 7 bases are a match to TRBD1. The origin of this receptor is a female donor with multiple sclerosis, enrolled in a pregnancy study. Sequenced material: peripheral blood, taken in the first trimester of pregnancy. CDR3 in amino acids: CASRRTGGDNQPQHF. The CDR3 DNA follows: TGTGCCAGCAGGCGGACAGGTGGGGATAATCAGCCCCAGCATTTT.